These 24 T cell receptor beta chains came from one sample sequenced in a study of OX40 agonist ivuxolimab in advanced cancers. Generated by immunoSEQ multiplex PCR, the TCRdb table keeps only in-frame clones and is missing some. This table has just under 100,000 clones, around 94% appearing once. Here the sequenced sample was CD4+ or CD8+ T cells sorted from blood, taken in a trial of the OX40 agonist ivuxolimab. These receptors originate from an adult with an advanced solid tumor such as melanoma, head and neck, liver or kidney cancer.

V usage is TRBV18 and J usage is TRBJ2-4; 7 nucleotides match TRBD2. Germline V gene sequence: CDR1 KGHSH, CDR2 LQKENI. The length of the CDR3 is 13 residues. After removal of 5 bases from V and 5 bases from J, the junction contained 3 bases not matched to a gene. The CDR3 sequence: CASSGGRENIQYF. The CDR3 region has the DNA TGTGCCAGCTCAGGTGGGAGGGAAAACATTCAGTACTTC.

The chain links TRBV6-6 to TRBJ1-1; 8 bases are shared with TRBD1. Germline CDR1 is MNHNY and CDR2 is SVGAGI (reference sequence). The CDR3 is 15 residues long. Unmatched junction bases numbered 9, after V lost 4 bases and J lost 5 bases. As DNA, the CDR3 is TGTGCCAGCAGTTCCCCCCGGACAGGGCGTACTGAAGCTTTCTTT. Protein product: CASSSPRTGRTEAFF.

As DNA, the CDR3 is TGTGCCAGCAGCCAACTAGGACAGGGGAGGACAGATACGCAGTATTTT. This gives the protein CASSQLGQGRTDTQYF. J is TRBJ2-3 and V is TRBV14; TRBD1 matches at 9 bases. The CDR3 covers 16 residues. Germline V gives CDR1 SGHDN, CDR2 FVKESK. The junction had 6 bases not matched to a gene; V was cut back by 2 bases and J by 3 bases.

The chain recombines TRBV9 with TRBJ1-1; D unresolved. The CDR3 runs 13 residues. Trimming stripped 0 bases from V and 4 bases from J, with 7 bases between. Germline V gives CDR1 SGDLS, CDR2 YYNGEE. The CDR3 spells CASSVERATEAFF. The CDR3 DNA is TGTGCCAGCAGCGTAGAGAGGGCCACTGAAGCTTTCTTT. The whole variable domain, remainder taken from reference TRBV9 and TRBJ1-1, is DSGVTQTPKHLITATGQRVTLRCSPRSGDLSVYWYQQSLDQGLQFLIQYYNGEERAKGNILERFSAQQFPDLHSELNLSSLELGDSALYFCASSVERATEAFFGQGTRLTVV.

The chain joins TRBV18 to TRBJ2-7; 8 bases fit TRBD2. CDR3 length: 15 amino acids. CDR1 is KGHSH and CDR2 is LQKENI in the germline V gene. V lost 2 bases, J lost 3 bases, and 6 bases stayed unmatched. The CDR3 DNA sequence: TGTGCCAGCTCACCAACTCCGGGGGGGAACTACGAGCAGTACTTC. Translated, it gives CASSPTPGGNYEQYF.

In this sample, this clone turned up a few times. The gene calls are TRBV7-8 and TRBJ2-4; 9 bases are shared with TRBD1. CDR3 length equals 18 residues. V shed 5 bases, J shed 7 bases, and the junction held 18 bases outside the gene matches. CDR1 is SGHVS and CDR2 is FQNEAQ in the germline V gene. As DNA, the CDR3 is TGTGCCAGCAGCCGTGGCGGAGGAATAGGACAGGGGAGGAACATTCAGTACTTC. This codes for CASSRGGGIGQGRNIQYF. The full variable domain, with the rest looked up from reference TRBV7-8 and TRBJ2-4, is GAGVSQSPRYKVAKRGQDVALRCDPISGHVSLFWYQQALGQGPEFLTYFQNEAQLDKSGLPSDRFFAERPEGSVSTLKIQRTQQEDSAVYLCASSRGGGIGQGRNIQYFGAGTRLSVL.

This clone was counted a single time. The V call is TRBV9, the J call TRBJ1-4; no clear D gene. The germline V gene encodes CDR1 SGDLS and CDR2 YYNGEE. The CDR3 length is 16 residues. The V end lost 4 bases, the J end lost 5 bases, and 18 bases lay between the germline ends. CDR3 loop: CASSPRRRGSNEKLFF. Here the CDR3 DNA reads TGTGCCAGCAGCCCCCGGCGGCGTGGGAGCAATGAAAAACTGTTTTTT. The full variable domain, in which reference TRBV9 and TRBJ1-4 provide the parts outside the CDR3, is DSGVTQTPKHLITATGQRVTLRCSPRSGDLSVYWYQQSLDQGLQFLIQYYNGEERAKGNILERFSAQQFPDLHSELNLSSLELGDSALYFCASSPRRRGSNEKLFFGSGTQLSVL.

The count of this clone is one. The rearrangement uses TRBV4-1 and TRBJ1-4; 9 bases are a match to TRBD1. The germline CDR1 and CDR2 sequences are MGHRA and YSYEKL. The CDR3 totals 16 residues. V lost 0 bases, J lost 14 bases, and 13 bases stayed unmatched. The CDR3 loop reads CASSQDPGTGTFGLFF. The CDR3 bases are TGCGCCAGCAGCCAAGATCCCGGGACAGGGACGTTCGGGCTGTTTTTT.

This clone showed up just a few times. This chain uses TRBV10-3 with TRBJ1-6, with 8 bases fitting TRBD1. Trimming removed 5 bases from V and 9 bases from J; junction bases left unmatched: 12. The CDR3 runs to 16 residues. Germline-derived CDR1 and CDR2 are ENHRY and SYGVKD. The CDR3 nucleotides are TGTGCCATCAGTCAAGAACAGGGGGTCTTGGGTTCACCCCTCCACTTT. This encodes CAISQEQGVLGSPLHF.

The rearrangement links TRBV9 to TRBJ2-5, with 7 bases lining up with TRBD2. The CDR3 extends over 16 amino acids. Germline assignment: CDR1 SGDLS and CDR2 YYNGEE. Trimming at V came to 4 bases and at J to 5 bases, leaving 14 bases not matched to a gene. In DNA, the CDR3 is TGTGCCAGCAGCACCCCGGGGGAGGGTCCAAGGGAGACCCAGTACTTC. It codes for CASSTPGEGPRETQYF.

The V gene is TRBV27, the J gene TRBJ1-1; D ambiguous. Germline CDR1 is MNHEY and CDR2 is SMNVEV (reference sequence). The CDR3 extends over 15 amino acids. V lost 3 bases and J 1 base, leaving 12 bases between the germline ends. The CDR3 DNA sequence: TGTGCCAGCAGTTTCGATGAGGGCGGGAACACTGAAGCTTTCTTT. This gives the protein CASSFDEGGNTEAFF.

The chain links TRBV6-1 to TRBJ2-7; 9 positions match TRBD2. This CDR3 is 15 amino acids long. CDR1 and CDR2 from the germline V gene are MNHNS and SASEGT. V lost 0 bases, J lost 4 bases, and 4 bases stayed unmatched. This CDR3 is CASSEAASGVYEQYF. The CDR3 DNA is TGTGCCAGCAGTGAAGCTGCTAGCGGGGTATACGAGCAGTACTTC.

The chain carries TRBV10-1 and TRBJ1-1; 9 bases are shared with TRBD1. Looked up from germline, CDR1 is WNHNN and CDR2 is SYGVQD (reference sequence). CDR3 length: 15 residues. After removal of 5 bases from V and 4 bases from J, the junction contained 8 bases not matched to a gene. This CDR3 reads CASSRNRGQGTEAFF. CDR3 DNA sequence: TGCGCCAGCAGTAGGAACAGGGGGCAGGGCACTGAAGCTTTCTTT.

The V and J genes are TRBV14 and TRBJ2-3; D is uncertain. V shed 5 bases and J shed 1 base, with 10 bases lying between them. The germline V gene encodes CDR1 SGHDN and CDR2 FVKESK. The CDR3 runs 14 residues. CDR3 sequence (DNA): TGTGCCAGCAGCTCCACGAGTGGCACAGATACGCAGTATTTT. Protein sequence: CASSSTSGTDTQYF.

Written as DNA, the CDR3 is TGTGCCAGCAGCGACGGACAGGTTTACTATGGCTACACCTTC. Amino acid sequence: CASSDGQVYYGYTF. The rearrangement joins TRBV9 to TRBJ1-2; TRBD1 aligns across 7 bases. The CDR3 runs to 14 residues. CDR1 SGDLS and CDR2 YYNGEE come from the germline V gene. The V segment lost 3 bases and the J segment 3 bases; nucleotides outside the gene matches: 5.

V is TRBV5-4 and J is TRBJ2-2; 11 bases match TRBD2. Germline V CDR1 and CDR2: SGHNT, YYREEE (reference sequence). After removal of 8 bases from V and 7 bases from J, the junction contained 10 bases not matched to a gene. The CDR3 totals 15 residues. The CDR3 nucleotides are TGTGCCAGTAGCGGGGGGGTCAGGGCCGACGGGGAGCTGTTTTTT. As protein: CASSGGVRADGELFF.

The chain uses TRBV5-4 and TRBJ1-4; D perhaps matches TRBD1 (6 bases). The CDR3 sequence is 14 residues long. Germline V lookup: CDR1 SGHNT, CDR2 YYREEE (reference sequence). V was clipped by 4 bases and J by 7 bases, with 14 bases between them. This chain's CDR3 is CASSVSGAGEKLFF. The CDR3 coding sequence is TGTGCCAGCAGCGTTTCAGGGGCTGGTGAAAAACTGTTTTTT.

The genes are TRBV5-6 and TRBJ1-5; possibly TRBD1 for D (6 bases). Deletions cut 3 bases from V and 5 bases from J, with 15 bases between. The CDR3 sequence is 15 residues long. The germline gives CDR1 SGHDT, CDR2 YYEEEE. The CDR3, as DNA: TGTGCCAGCAGCTGGGGGCGGGGTGGAGATCAGCCCCAGCATTTT. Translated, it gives CASSWGRGGDQPQHF.

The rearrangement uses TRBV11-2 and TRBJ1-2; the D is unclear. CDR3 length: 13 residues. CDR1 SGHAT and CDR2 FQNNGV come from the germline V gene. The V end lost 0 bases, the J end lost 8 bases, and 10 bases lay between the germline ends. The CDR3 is CASSLDRPHGYTF. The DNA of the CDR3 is TGTGCCAGCAGCTTAGATAGACCCCACGGCTACACCTTC.

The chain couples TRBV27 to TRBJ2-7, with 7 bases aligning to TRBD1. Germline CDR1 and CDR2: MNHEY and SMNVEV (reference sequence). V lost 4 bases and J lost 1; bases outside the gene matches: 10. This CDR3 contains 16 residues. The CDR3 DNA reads TGTGCCAGCAGTTCCTACAGGGGCCGTGGTTCCTACGAGCAGTACTTC. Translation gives CASSSYRGRGSYEQYF.

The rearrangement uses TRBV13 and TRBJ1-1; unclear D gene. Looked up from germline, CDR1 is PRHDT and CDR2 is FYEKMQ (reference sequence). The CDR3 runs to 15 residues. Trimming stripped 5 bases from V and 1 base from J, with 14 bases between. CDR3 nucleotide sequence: TGTGCCAGCAGCCCCCATCCTTTGGGGAACACTGAAGCTTTCTTT. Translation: CASSPHPLGNTEAFF.

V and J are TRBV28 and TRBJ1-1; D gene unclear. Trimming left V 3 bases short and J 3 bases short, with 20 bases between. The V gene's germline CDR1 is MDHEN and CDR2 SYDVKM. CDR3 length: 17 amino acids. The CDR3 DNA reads TGTGCCAGCAGTTTTGGGCTTAAGGGTTTCGGGGACACTGAAGCTTTCTTT. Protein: CASSFGLKGFGDTEAFF.

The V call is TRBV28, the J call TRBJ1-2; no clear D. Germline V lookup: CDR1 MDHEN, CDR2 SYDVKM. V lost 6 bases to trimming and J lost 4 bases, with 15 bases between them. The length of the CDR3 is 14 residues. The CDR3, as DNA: TGTGCCAGCAGGCGCTTTGCTGGGAGCTATGGCTACACCTTC. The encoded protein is CASRRFAGSYGYTF.

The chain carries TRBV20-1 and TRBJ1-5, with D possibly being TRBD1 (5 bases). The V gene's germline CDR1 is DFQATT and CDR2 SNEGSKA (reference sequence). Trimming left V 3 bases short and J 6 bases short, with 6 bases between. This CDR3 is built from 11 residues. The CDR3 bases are TGCAGTGCTAGGGGGGGTCAGCCCCAGCATTTT. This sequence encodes CSARGGQPQHF.